The 31 T cell receptor beta chains below all came from one sample that was sequenced in a study of post-analysis software for immune sequencing data. Study-wide findings and caveats: Patients carried a handful of TRBV segments more frequently than controls did, and TRBV5-6, TRBV5-1 and TRBV20-1 were among them.

Researchers reported that TCR beta cDNA libraries carried unique molecular identifiers. TCRdb processed the PCR reads anew with MiXCR; each CDR3 protein has one entry. The data show about half a million distinct CDR3 sequences, less than 40% seen once. For these receptors, no antigen is known. Sample: blood. The receptor source for this set is a girl aged 2-17 years with multiple sclerosis.

A few counts support this clonotype. The chain joins TRBV9 to TRBJ2-5, with 9 bases that match TRBD1. This CDR3 is built from 14 residues. J was trimmed by 5 bases and V by 6 bases; bases with no gene match: 8. Germline CDR1 reads SGDLS; CDR2 reads YYNGEE. The DNA of the CDR3 is TGTGCCAGCACCCCTGGGACAGGGAGGGAGACCCAGTACTTC. It yields the protein CASTPGTGRETQYF.

This clonotype was seen more than once but under ten times. The chain is built from TRBV4-2 and TRBJ2-1, with D unresolved. The CDR3 totals 15 residues. Between the trimmed V and J ends, which lost 0 bases and 8 bases, there was a span of 14 bases. Per germline, CDR1 LGHNA and CDR2 YNFKEQ. The CDR3 spells CASSQEIGRWDEQFF. CDR3 sequence (DNA): TGTGCCAGCAGCCAAGAGATCGGACGTTGGGATGAGCAGTTCTTC.

This clonotype was seen a few times. This sequence joins TRBV5-1 and TRBJ1-2; D is unclear. CDR3 length: 15 amino acids. The germline V gene encodes CDR1 SGHRS and CDR2 YFSETQ. Trimming took off 0 bases at V and 4 bases at J, with 13 bases between the two ends. DNA for the CDR3: TGCGCCAGCAGCTTGGGCCGTTCTTCTGGCTATGGCTACACCTTC. Encoded protein: CASSLGRSSGYGYTF.

This clonotype was detected a few times. This chain links TRBV6-1 with TRBJ2-7, with D uncertain. V dropped 2 bases and J dropped 1 base, with 12 bases sitting between them. CDR3 length: 15 residues. Per germline, CDR1 MNHNS and CDR2 SASEGT. The CDR3, as DNA: TGTGCCAGCAGTGAAACCTGGGGATGGTCCTACGAGCAGTACTTC. Encoded protein: CASSETWGWSYEQYF.

This clonotype occurred many times. The chain joins TRBV5-1 to TRBJ1-2; 7 nucleotides match TRBD1. The CDR3 has 14 amino acids. Germline CDR1 SGHRS, CDR2 YFSETQ. The junction had 2 bases not matched to a gene; V was cut back by 0 bases and J by 3 bases. Here the CDR3 DNA reads TGCGCCAGCAGCTTGGACGGGACAGACTATGGCTACACCTTC. As protein: CASSLDGTDYGYTF.

A single count supports this clonotype. The V and J genes are TRBV11-1 and TRBJ1-2; D ambiguous. Germline assignment: CDR1 SGHAT and CDR2 FQDESV (reference sequence). V lost 1 base, J lost 8 bases, and 11 bases lay in between. This CDR3 has 13 residues. CDR3 sequence: CASSLDGVHGYTF. In DNA, the CDR3 is TGTGCCAGCAGCTTAGACGGGGTTCACGGCTACACCTTC.

This clonotype was counted a few times. V is TRBV27 and J is TRBJ2-2; D gene uncertain. The germline CDR1 and CDR2 sequences are MNHEY and SMNVEV (reference sequence). The CDR3 is made up of 18 amino acids. V was clipped by 5 bases and J by 2 bases, with 21 bases between them. CDR3 sequence reads: CASSTTTGFWVNTGELFF. The CDR3, as DNA: TGTGCCAGCAGTACCACAACCGGGTTCTGGGTAAACACCGGGGAGCTGTTTTTT.

The chain is built from TRBV7-9 and TRBJ2-2; 7 bases are a match to TRBD1. V was clipped by 7 bases and J by 5 bases; unmatched bases: 7. Per the germline V gene, CDR1 is SEHNR and CDR2 is FQNEAQ (reference sequence). This CDR3 has 14 amino acids. CDR3 in amino acids: CASNDREITGELFF. Here the CDR3 DNA reads TGTGCCAGCAACGACAGGGAGATAACCGGGGAGCTGTTTTTT.

This clonotype came up a few times. V usage is TRBV10-3 and J usage is TRBJ1-1; tentative D call: TRBD1 (6 bases). V lost 10 bases to trimming and J lost 4 bases, with 16 bases between them. The CDR3 covers 13 residues. Germline lookup yields CDR1 ENHRY and CDR2 SYGVKD. The CDR3 DNA reads as TGTGCCACCAACCCACAGGGAGGCACTGAAGCTTTCTTT. This translates into CATNPQGGTEAFF.

V and J are TRBV7-2 and TRBJ2-5, with TRBD2 matching 9 bases. Germline loops: CDR1 SGHTA, CDR2 FQGNSA. Trimming took 4 bases from V and 5 from J; bases not matched to a gene: 8. The CDR3 consists of 15 residues. CDR3 coding DNA: TGTGCCAGCAGCTCGGCGGGGGGGGGTCGGGAGACCCAGTACTTC. This codes for CASSSAGGGRETQYF.

The chain carries TRBV7-9 and TRBJ2-3, with TRBD1 matching 7 bases. V lost 5 bases and J lost 0; bases outside the gene matches: 5. The CDR3 is made up of 15 amino acids. Germline CDR1 is SEHNR and CDR2 is FQNEAQ (reference sequence). CDR3 protein: CASSDGTDSTDTQYF. The CDR3 DNA sequence: TGTGCCAGCAGCGACGGGACAGATAGCACAGATACGCAGTATTTT.

This clonotype was seen only a few times. V usage is TRBV5-6 and J usage is TRBJ2-6; possibly TRBD2 for D (7 bases). Germline V gene sequence: CDR1 SGHDT, CDR2 YYEEEE. This CDR3 comprises 17 residues. V was pared by 4 bases and J by 0 bases, with 14 bases between. CDR3 residues: CASSHRGGASGANVLTF. In nucleotides, the CDR3 is TGTGCCAGCAGCCACCGAGGGGGGGCCTCTGGGGCCAACGTCCTGACTTTC.

V and J are TRBV2 and TRBJ1-5; perhaps TRBD1 as D (5 bases). The CDR3 is 13 amino acids. Germline lookup yields CDR1 SNHLY and CDR2 FYNNEI. Trimming pared 8 bases from V and 0 bases from J, leaving 8 bases between. CDR3 coding DNA: TGTGCCAGCGGGACTTATAGCAATCAGCCCCAGCATTTT. Amino acids: CASGTYSNQPQHF.

The chain uses TRBV20-1 and TRBJ2-7; D call uncertain. CDR1 is DFQATT, CDR2 SNEGSKA, per germline (reference sequence). This CDR3 spans 11 amino acids. Between the trimmed V and J ends, which lost 0 bases and 4 bases, there was a span of 4 bases. Here the CDR3 reads CSARDLYEQYF. For the CDR3, the DNA is TGCAGTGCTAGAGATTTGTACGAGCAGTACTTC.

In its sample, this clonotype was seen many times. The chain has TRBV12-3 or TRBV12-4 and TRBJ2-5, with D hard to call. The CDR3 loop spans 12 amino acids. V lost 9 bases and J 0 bases, leaving 8 bases between the germline ends. CDR3 loop: CASAWDQETQYF. In DNA form, the CDR3 reads TGTGCCAGTGCATGGGACCAAGAGACCCAGTACTTC.

The CDR3: CASSSIGTNGELFF. CDR3 bases: TGTGCCAGCAGCTCGATCGGGACGAACGGGGAGCTGTTTTTT. The rearrangement links TRBV5-5 to TRBJ2-2, with D perhaps being TRBD1 or TRBD2 (5 bases each). The length of the CDR3 is 14 residues. V was pared by 3 bases and J by 7 bases, with 13 bases between. Germline CDR1 reads SGHKS; CDR2 reads YYEKEE (reference sequence).

This clonotype came up a few times. The J gene is TRBJ2-6, the V gene TRBV20-1, with 7 bases fitting TRBD1. This CDR3 is 16 amino acids long. J gave up 2 bases and V 1 base, and 5 bases lay outside the gene matches. The germline V gene has CDR1 DFQATT and CDR2 SNEGSKA (reference sequence). This CDR3 reads CSARAPQGAGANVLTF. The CDR3 nucleotides read TGCAGTGCTAGAGCCCCCCAGGGGGCTGGGGCCAACGTCCTGACTTTC.

This clonotype was seen at least ten times. V and J are TRBV5-1 and TRBJ2-7; D gene ambiguous. The germline V gene encodes CDR1 SGHRS and CDR2 YFSETQ. The CDR3 extends over 14 amino acids. The ends were cut back, 6 bases at V and 1 base at J, with 14 bases in the middle. The CDR3 here is CASTPSTGSYEQYF. CDR3 DNA: TGCGCCAGCACCCCCAGCACCGGTTCCTACGAGCAGTACTTC. Filled out from reference TRBV5-1 and TRBJ2-7, the complete variable domain reads KAGVTQTPRYLIKTRGQQVTLSCSPISGHRSVSWYQQTPGQGLQFLFEYFSETQRNKGNFPGRFSGRQFSNSRSEMNVSTLELGDSALYLCASTPSTGSYEQYFGPGTRLTVT.

The V and J genes are TRBV15 and TRBJ2-7, with 8 bases aligning to TRBD1. This CDR3 has 16 residues. The germline gives CDR1 LNHNV, CDR2 YYDKDF (reference sequence). The J segment lost 7 bases and the V segment lost 1 base, leaving 12 bases of the junction unmatched. DNA for the CDR3: TGTGCCACCAGCAGAGGTGACAGGGGAGATGTGGGTGAGCAGTACTTC. Translating it yields CATSRGDRGDVGEQYF.

This chain connects TRBV20-1 to TRBJ2-1; possibly TRBD2 for D (7 bases). The V and J ends lost 6 bases and 0 bases respectively, with 15 bases between them. The CDR3 is 15 residues long. In germline, CDR1 is DFQATT, CDR2 SNEGSKA (reference sequence). The CDR3 spells CSAPRGASSYNEQFF. The CDR3 nucleotides read TGCAGTGCCCCCCGGGGGGCGAGCTCCTACAATGAGCAGTTCTTC.

The chain combines TRBV20-1 with TRBJ1-5; D gene ambiguous. The V end lost 3 bases, the J end lost 3 bases, and 9 bases lay between the germline ends. This CDR3 has 13 amino acids. The germline gives CDR1 DFQATT, CDR2 SNEGSKA (reference sequence). CDR3 loop: CSASSRDNQPQHF. The CDR3, as DNA: TGCAGTGCTAGCTCTAGGGACAATCAGCCCCAGCATTTT.

This clonotype showed up just a few times. This chain links TRBV4-1 with TRBJ1-4; no reliable D call. The CDR3 runs to 13 residues. Trimming removed 3 bases at V and 3 bases at J, with 5 bases between. Germline V gene data show CDR1 as MGHRA and CDR2 as YSYEKL. The DNA of the CDR3 is TGCGCCAGCAGCCACAGTTCTAATGAAAAACTGTTTTTT. Translated: CASSHSSNEKLFF.

The CDR3 DNA follows: TGTGCCAGCAGCACCGGGACAGGGGGGGGAGATACGCAGTATTTT. Its protein is CASSTGTGGGDTQYF. J is TRBJ2-3 and V is TRBV7-3; 11 nucleotides align to TRBD1. Germline CDR1 is SGHTA and CDR2 is FQGTGA. After removal of 5 bases from V and 5 bases from J, the junction contained 6 bases not matched to a gene. The CDR3 has 15 residues.

The chain couples TRBV29-1 to TRBJ2-4, with TRBD1 as a possible D gene (8 bases). This CDR3 region has 15 residues. In germline, CDR1 is SQVTM, CDR2 ANQGSEA. Trimming cost V 5 bases and J 0 bases, with 14 bases left between them. CDR3 amino acids: CSVTGGDLAKNIQYF. Written as DNA, the CDR3 is TGCAGCGTTACAGGGGGGGACTTAGCCAAAAACATTCAGTACTTC.

This clonotype was recorded once. V is TRBV5-6 and J is TRBJ1-1, with TRBD1 as a possible D gene (5 bases). Trimming pared 5 bases from V and 0 bases from J, leaving 11 bases between. The CDR3 has 14 amino acids. Germline CDR1 is SGHDT and CDR2 is YYEEEE. The CDR3 loop reads CASRSTDMNTEAFF. CDR3 sequence (DNA): TGTGCCAGCAGATCGACAGATATGAACACTGAAGCTTTCTTT.

Turning to this clonotype: A much larger clone differs from this one at a single base, so this may be a read error. The chain is built from TRBV7-2 and TRBJ2-7; no definite D call. CDR3 length: 14 amino acids. In germline, CDR1 is SGHTA, CDR2 FQGNSA. With 5 bases removed from V and 7 bases from J, the gap between germline ends came to 18 bases. CDR3 residues: CASSQEPGLDEQYF. The DNA for the CDR3 is TGTGCCAGCAGCCAAGAGCCAGGTTTAGATGAGCAGTACTTC.

This clonotype was seen only a few times. The CDR3 here is CSVGGLYDEQFF. CDR3 DNA: TGCAGCGTCGGCGGACTATACGATGAGCAGTTCTTC. This chain uses TRBV29-1 with TRBJ2-1, with D perhaps matching TRBD2 (6 bases). This CDR3 has 12 amino acids. CDR1 and CDR2 (germline): SQVTM, ANQGSEA. V was trimmed by 6 bases and J by 8 bases, leaving 14 bases between them.

This chain joins TRBV20-1 and TRBJ1-2; TRBD1 aligns across 10 bases. CDR3 length: 16 amino acids. The V gene end was trimmed by 2 bases and the J gene end by 2 bases; junction bases not matched to a gene: 8. The V gene's germline CDR1 is DFQATT and CDR2 SNEGSKA (reference sequence). The CDR3 nucleotides read TGCAGTGCTAGAACCCGGACAGGGGGTTTGAACTATGGCTACACCTTC. Translated: CSARTRTGGLNYGYTF.

The rearrangement links TRBV5-6 to TRBJ1-1; 7 nucleotides line up with TRBD1. This CDR3 spans 16 amino acids. J lost 0 bases, V lost 4 bases, and 9 bases had no gene match. CDR1 is SGHDT, CDR2 YYEEEE, per germline. Here the CDR3 DNA reads TGTGCCAGCAGCACGAGACAGGGCCGCCTGAACACTGAAGCTTTCTTT. Amino acids: CASSTRQGRLNTEAFF.

The V and J genes are TRBV12-3 or TRBV12-4 and TRBJ2-3; 14 nucleotides align to TRBD2. This CDR3 comprises 15 residues. After removal of 6 bases from V and 5 bases from J, the junction contained 4 bases not matched to a gene. CDR3 protein: CASRRLAGGQDTQYF. The CDR3 region has the DNA TGTGCCAGCAGGCGACTAGCGGGGGGGCAAGATACGCAGTATTTT.

This clonotype was observed at least ten times. This chain connects TRBV7-3 to TRBJ2-7; D unclear. This CDR3 has 13 amino acids. V lost 5 bases and J 3 bases, leaving 11 bases between the germline ends. Germline values: CDR1 SGHTA, CDR2 FQGTGA. CDR3 DNA sequence: TGTGCCAGCAGCCCCCCCTCGGGCTACGAGCAGTACTTC. Its protein product is CASSPPSGYEQYF.